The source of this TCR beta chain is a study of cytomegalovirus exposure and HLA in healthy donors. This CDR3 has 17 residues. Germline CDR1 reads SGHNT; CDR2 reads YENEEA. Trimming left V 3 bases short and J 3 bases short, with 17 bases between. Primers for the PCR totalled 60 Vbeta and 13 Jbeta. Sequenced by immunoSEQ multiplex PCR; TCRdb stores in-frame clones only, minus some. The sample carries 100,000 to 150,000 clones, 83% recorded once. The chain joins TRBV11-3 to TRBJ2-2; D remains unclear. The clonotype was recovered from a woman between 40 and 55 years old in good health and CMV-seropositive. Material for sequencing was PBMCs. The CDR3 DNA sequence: TGTGCCAGCAGCTTGTGGAGCCTGAAAGGCGACACCGGGGAGCTGTTTTTT. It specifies CASSLWSLKGDTGELFF.